The subject of this entry is one T cell receptor (beta chain). Its antigen is not identified. The assay was immunoSEQ multiplex PCR, and TCRdb's table has in-frame clones only and misses some. The table lists roughly 120,000 clones, around 85% of them singletons. The sample comes from a study of T cell responses to AZD1222 COVID-19 vaccine. Study-wide findings and caveats: Repertoires were obtained only post-peak T cell response. Spike-wide coverage was observed for vaccine-associated CD4 TCRs, with dominant responses at 160-218 and 743-854. Rises in breadth and depth of Spike-specific TCRs came after two AZD1222 doses.

This CDR3 has 14 residues. Trimming stripped 7 bases from V and 1 base from J, with 12 bases between. Germline lookup yields CDR1 MNHEY and CDR2 SVGAGI. The sequence came from an adult in good health. This specimen was peripheral blood, taken on day 0 of AZD1222 vaccination. The rearrangement uses TRBV6-5 and TRBJ2-3; tentative D call: TRBD2 (6 bases). CDR3 coding DNA: TGTGCCAGCACCCAGGGAGGTCGCACAGATACGCAGTATTTT. Amino acids: CASTQGGRTDTQYF.